This T cell receptor beta chain was identified during a study of cytomegalovirus exposure and HLA in healthy donors. Study-wide background: Roughly 179 million T cells yielded 100 million or so unique TCR beta sequences, as an earlier analysis found. Genetic ancestry analysis placed about 76% of the 300 to 500 donors that were genotyped in the Caucasian-associated cluster.

This clone was recorded once. The antigen remains undetermined. The PCR employed 60 Vbeta primers together with 13 Jbeta primers. Sequenced by immunoSEQ multiplex PCR; TCRdb stores in-frame clones only, minus some. The data show 200,000 or so clones, roughly four fifths seen once. Trimming took 2 bases from V and 7 from J, leaving 8 bases between them. From germline, CDR1 is SNHLY and CDR2 FYNNEI. The CDR3 loop spans 13 amino acids. Findings and limits, study-wide: Follow-up analysis later connected one missense variant in DCLRE1C with trimming of TCR beta V- and J-genes. The availability of immune exposure information extended only to CMV serostatus.

The clonotype comes from a middle-aged woman in good health and CMV-seronegative. Specimen: PBMCs. The rearrangement joins TRBV2 to TRBJ1-4; TRBD1 is a possible D gene (5 bases). The CDR3 region has the DNA TGTGCCAGCAGTGAAAGGAGGGGTGAAAAACTGTTTTTT. Protein product: CASSERRGEKLFF.